This paragraph covers one T cell receptor (beta chain) sequence. Germline-derived CDR1 and CDR2 are LGHDT and YNNKEL (reference sequence). CDR3 size: 15 residues. Unmatched junction bases numbered 3, after V lost 4 bases and J lost 3 bases. The sample comes from a study of blood T cell repertoires in COVID-19. Per the study methods: Reference gene primer amplification gave estimated nucleated cell counts. Only in-frame clones appear in the TCRdb table, and some are missing; sequencing was by immunoSEQ multiplex PCR. D and trimming come from the DNA, and the V and J calls and clone size come from that table. The data contain a few hundred thousand clones, around 83% of them singletons.

The receptor was derived from a man aged 25 to 40 who had recovered from COVID-19. The chain couples TRBV3-1 (or the pseudogene TRBV3-2) to TRBJ2-2; 9 nucleotides line up with TRBD1. The sample consisted of peripheral blood. CDR3 DNA: TGTGCCAGCAGCCGAACAGGGGGCGACACCGGGGAGCTGTTTTTT. Translating it yields CASSRTGGDTGELFF.